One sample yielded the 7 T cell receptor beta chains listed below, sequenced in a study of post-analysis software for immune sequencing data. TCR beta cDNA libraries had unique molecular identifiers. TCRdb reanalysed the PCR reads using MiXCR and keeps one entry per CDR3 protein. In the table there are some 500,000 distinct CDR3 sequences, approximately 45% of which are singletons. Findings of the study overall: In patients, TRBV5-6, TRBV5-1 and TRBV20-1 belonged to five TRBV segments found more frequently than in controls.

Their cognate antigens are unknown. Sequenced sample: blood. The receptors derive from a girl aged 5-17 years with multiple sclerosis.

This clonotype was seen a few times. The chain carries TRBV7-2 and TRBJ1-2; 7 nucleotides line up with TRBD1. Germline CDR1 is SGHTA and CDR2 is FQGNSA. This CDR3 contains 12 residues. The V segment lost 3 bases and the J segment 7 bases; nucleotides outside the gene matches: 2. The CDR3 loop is CASSLAGGGYTF. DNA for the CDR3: TGTGCCAGCAGCTTGGCAGGGGGTGGCTACACCTTC.

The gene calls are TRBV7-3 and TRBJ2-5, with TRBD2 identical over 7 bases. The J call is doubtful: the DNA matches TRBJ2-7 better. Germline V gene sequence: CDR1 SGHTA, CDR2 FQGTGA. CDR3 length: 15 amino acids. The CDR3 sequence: CASSLSGGSRDEQYF. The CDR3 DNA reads TGTGCCAGCAGCTTATCCGGCGGGAGTCGGGACGAGCAGTACTTC.

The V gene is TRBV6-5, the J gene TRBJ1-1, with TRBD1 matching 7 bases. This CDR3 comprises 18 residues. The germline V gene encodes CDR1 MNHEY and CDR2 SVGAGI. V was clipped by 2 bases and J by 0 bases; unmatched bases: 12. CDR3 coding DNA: TGTGCCAGCAGTTACCTTTTCACAGGGGTGGACATGAACACTGAAGCTTTCTTT. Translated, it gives CASSYLFTGVDMNTEAFF.

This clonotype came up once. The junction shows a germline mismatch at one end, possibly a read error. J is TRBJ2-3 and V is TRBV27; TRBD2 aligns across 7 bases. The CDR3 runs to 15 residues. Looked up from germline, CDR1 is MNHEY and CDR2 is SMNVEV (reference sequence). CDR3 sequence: CAGSLFAGAIDTQYF. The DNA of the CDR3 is TGTGCCGGCAGTTTATTCGCGGGAGCCATAGATACGCAGTATTTT.

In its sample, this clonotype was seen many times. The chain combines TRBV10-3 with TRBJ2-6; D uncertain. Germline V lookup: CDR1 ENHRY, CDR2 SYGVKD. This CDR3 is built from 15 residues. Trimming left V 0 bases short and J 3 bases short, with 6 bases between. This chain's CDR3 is CAISESGFGANVLTF. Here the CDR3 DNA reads TGTGCCATCAGTGAGTCAGGGTTTGGGGCCAACGTCCTGACTTTC.

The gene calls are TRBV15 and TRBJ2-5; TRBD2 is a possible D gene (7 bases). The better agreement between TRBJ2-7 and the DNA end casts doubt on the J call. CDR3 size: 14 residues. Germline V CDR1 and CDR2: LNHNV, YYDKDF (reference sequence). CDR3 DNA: TGTGCCACCAGCTTTTACAGGGAGGGTAGCGAGCAGTACTTC. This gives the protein CATSFYREGSEQYF.

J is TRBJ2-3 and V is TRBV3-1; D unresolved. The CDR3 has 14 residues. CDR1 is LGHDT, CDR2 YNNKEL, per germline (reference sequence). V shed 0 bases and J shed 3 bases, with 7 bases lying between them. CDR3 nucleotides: TGTGCCAGCAGCCAAGATCGGGCGACAGATACGCAGTATTTT. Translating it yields CASSQDRATDTQYF.